This T cell receptor beta chain was recovered during a study of T-cell reconstitution after alpha-beta-depleted transplantation in children. The study's findings and limits: There were reportedly several hundred expanded graft clones from which alpha-beta T cells came about two months after transplant.

Germline loops: CDR1 MNHEY, CDR2 SMNVEV (reference sequence). V gave up 5 bases and J gave up 2 bases; unmatched junction bases: 2. The CDR3 consists of 13 residues. As concerns this clonotype: Its matching antigen is unknown.

Unique molecular identifiers were incorporated into the prepared TCRbeta library. TCRdb ran MiXCR on the PCR reads and lists one entry per CDR3 protein. The sample yields about 440,000 distinct CDR3 sequences, about 40% seen once. This receptor was identified in a girl aged 2 to 10 with aplastic anemia, due to receive a stem cell transplant. Here the sequenced sample was PBMCs, taken before TCRalphabeta/CD19-depleted stem cell transplant. This chain links TRBV27 with TRBJ2-7, with TRBD1 matching 8 bases. The CDR3 here is CASSDRGPYEQYF. CDR3 nucleotides: TGTGCCAGCAGTGACAGGGGACCCTACGAGCAGTACTTC.